This TCR beta chain appears in the sequencing data of a study of cytomegalovirus exposure and HLA in healthy donors (dated by TCRdb to the late 2010s). The study in broad terms: An earlier analysis of around 600 of the donors reported roughly 300 Gb of sequence data and approximately 110 million unique TCR beta sequences from about 179 million T cells. To predict cytomegalovirus infection status, the study brought together high-throughput TCR immunosequencing, statistical association of individual TCRs with disease status, and machine learning. Of the roughly 400 genotyped donors, about 80% fell in the genetic ancestry cluster associated with self-reported Caucasian donors. The number of donors typed differed by locus, with roughly 620-630 for A, B, C, DRB1 and DQB1, around 520 for DQA1, 600 to 610 for DPA1, and around 460 for DPB1. Along with the roughly 610-subject first cohort, a separate validation cohort of 120 different subjects was used. Roughly five DR-DQ haplotypes were handled as single units for association and clustering, since linkage in the cohort was strong. Alongside the repertoire data, information on donor age, sex, ethnicity and CMV serostatus was compiled. An early release that covered more than 550 HLA-typed donors contained 300 to 350 gigabases of sequencing data and 65 million to 100 million unique TCR sequences. All discovery cohort repertoires had been generated using a single sequencing platform. On average, around 230,000 unique TCR beta nucleotide sequences were sequenced per donor among 350 to 400 genotyped donors of the cohort, with roughly 19% of those sequences being non-productive. A later analysis re-analyzed previously published TCR beta repertoires from hundreds of donors and added high-resolution HLA genotyping to study TCR occurrence patterns. An earlier analysis of 450 to 750 of the donors used high-throughput TCR beta sequencing to judge whether each TCR beta V gene segment behaved as functional or pseudogenic. The aim of the study was to test whether cataloging public T cell receptors could identify signatures of past pathogen exposure. Class I and class II HLA loci were covered by the typing at four-digit resolution. Rather than using new phenotypic data, the later analysis identified candidate immune exposures from TCR beta sequences and from how often those sequences occurred across donors. Using immunosequencing, the study profiled T cell repertoires from roughly 650 subjects and related those repertoires to cytomegalovirus serostatus. Genome-wide SNP genotypes for about three fifths of the roughly 670 donors were used in a later genetic analysis, which treated that subset as a discovery cohort.

Remarks on this clone: No cognate antigen has been identified for it. It has no much larger one-base neighbor in the sample; base qualities were not kept. The sample has other DNA sequences that encode this CDR3 too.

The cohort was made up of approximately 670 healthy bone marrow donors. All cohort members were sampled while nominally healthy, although unrecorded immune exposures were likely present. The donor tested CMV seropositive and was one of the 289 seropositive cohort members. A peripheral blood sample was collected from each donor, and TCR beta sequencing was performed on peripheral blood mononuclear cells. The Qiagen DNeasy Blood Extraction Kit was used to extract genomic DNA from the blood cell samples. The paper as a whole reports these results and caveats: A later analysis found that HLA-associated TCR beta chains were more clonally expanded and had lower generation probabilities than equally common non-associated chains. In vitro tests confirmed that a few of the cytomegalovirus-associated TCR beta chains recognize cytomegalovirus antigens. The earlier analysis of some 560 of the donors excluded approximately 17 rarely observed V segments, including chromosome 9 orphons, because counts were too low. Because HLA typing was missing for some donors at each locus, association tests included only the typed subset. At a false discovery rate of 0.05, a later analysis linked under 20,000 TCR beta sequences to specific HLA alleles. A group of highly shared sequence variants was considered likely to be a technical artifact of the sequencing pipeline. An earlier analysis of approximately 600 of the donors showed that most TCR beta V segments appeared in productive rearrangements either about 87% or about 30% of the time, which broadly matched IMGT annotations. According to a later analysis, most CMV-associated TCR beta chains appeared to be HLA-restricted, and the HLA associations seemed to be driven largely by CMV exposure. CMV serostatus was the only immune exposure information available for the cohort. The study gave a list of 150 to 200 TCR beta chains associated with cytomegalovirus. V-gene and J-gene trimming of TCR beta chains was associated with a missense DCLRE1C variant in a later genetic analysis, and the association was replicated in an independent cohort. A later analysis found that TCR association rates varied across HLA loci, with DRB1 alleles showing the most associated TCRs and HLA-C alleles the fewest. Compared with the 666-donor mean, donors in an Asian-associated ancestry cluster had fewer N-insertions in productive TCRs, according to a later genetic analysis. Linkage disequilibrium might explain the correlated functional status among segregating V segments, but an unknown experimental factor could not be ruled out. A later analysis reported that several top co-occurrence clusters appeared linked to parvovirus B19, influenza, CMV and Epstein-Barr virus. Cytomegalovirus status was reported to be diagnosed by the classifier with high specificity and sensitivity in both the original and validation cohorts. The presence/absence analyses assumed that sequencing depth was roughly uniform across donors, and that assumption may not be true. The authors suggested that the approach could potentially be extended to other disease states and immunological phenotypes. Strong co-occurrence of HLA alleles, especially DR and DQ, made assigning TCR associations to individual alleles difficult. This cohort had only TCR beta chains sequenced, and the lack of alpha or paired-chain data limited which features could be detected. A further reported finding was that TCR beta sequences accurately predicted the HLA-A and HLA-B alleles for most subjects in the first cohort. Most TCR sequences were observed very rarely across donors, whereas some public TCRs were present in many individuals.

To prepare the library, the immunoSEQ multiplex PCR assay was applied. A mixture of 60 forward primers for TCR Vbeta segments and 13 reverse primers for TCR Jbeta segments was used in the multiplex PCR. Amplification of the CDR3 region of rearranged TCR beta genes was performed with a multiplex PCR assay on genomic DNA. Amplified TCR beta libraries were sequenced as 87-base-pair reads on the Illumina HiSeq System. In the original analysis: In a later analysis, about 80 million unique TCR beta chains were counted across the 650 to 750 repertoires, and roughly 11 million of these chains were shared by at least two donors. Raw reads were error-corrected and collapsed into unique sequences by a nearest-neighbor algorithm in which closely related sequences were merged to remove PCR and sequencing errors. To assign V, D and J gene segments, CDR3 sequences were aligned to IMGT reference sequences. Each retained sequence needed at least a six-nucleotide match to both a V gene segment and a J gene segment. A rearrangement counted as productive if the CDR3 had no stop codons and remained in frame with V and J, and every other rearrangement counted as non-productive. CDR3 was defined according to IMGT convention as the region running from the second conserved V-encoded cysteine to the conserved J-encoded phenylalanine. In an earlier analysis of approximately 590 of the donors, sequences lacking an unambiguous match to a single V gene segment were excluded. In an earlier analysis of 587 of the donors, a V segment was called functional when productive rearrangements were above 56.7%, and segregating when the standard deviation between donors exceeded 5%. A statistical classification framework was developed to diagnose cytomegalovirus status using the catalog of TCR beta chain sequences. V and J gene assignment, in a later analysis, came from comparing TCR nucleotide sequences with IMGT/GENE-DB human TR gene sequences. Using the TCRdist pipeline, a later analysis assigned CDR3 sequences along with most-parsimonious VDJ recombination scenarios. In a later analysis, each TCR beta chain was defined by its CDR3 amino acid sequence together with its V-gene family, and reads without a unique V-gene family were excluded. To address suspected cross-contamination and a sequencing artifact, a later analysis removed approximately 600 highly shared, low-generation-probability nucleotide sequences. For each public chain, a later analysis derived a clonal expansion index from normalized ranks of inferred template counts within each repertoire. In a later analysis, generation probabilities were computed with a VDJ recombination model fitted to out-of-frame rearrangements, and the resulting probabilities were checked against IGoR. Hypergeometric tests were used in a later analysis to score TCR-TCR, TCR-HLA and TCR-CMV co-occurrence, with a repertoire-size bias correction applied to the TCR pairs. A later analysis estimated false discovery rates by permuting HLA or CMV assignments 20 times. In a later analysis, co-occurring TCRs were grouped using DBSCAN, with TCRdist sequence similarity added in when clustering inside HLA-allele-positive subsets. Repertoires with fewer than 30,000 or more than 120,000 public chains were left out of co-occurrence clustering, as were about 5 repertoires with anomalous nucleotide sharing. In its TCRdb copy, this immuneACCESS table keeps in-frame sequences only and misses some clones. Where compared with another copy, unresolved V genes explain less than half of these, and the others have no known cause. Clonal size and the V and J genes are those of that table, whereas D and trimming came from the DNA. Across this sample there are about 150,000 clones, with around 80% seen only once. Of the sample, 5.6% is held by the ten largest clones.

The clonotype originates from a middle-aged woman in good health and CMV-seropositive. Sequenced: PBMCs.

The nucleotides are TGTGCCAGCAGTTCCGGGGGCTCCTACGAGCAGTACTTC. This is translated as CASSSGGSYEQYF. This chain is built from TRBV6-5 and TRBJ2-7, with a weak D call of TRBD2 (6 bases match). CDR1 and CDR2, looked up from the germline V gene, are MNHEY and SVGAGI. Trimming at the junction amounts to 4 bases on V and 0 bases on J, and the germline ends lie 7 bases apart. There are 13 amino acids in the CDR3, from cysteine to phenylalanine inclusive. Only the CDR3 portion is preserved as DNA: 39 bases, with reading frame beginning at the first base.